This is a list of T cell receptor beta chains from one sample in a study of breast tumors, draining lymph nodes, adjacent tissues. TCRdb ran MiXCR on the multiplex PCR reads and lists one entry per CDR3 protein. Of about 170,000 distinct CDR3 sequences detected, 30% to 40% appear once; the ten largest clones hold around 3.5%. The material sequenced was axillary lymph node tissue. These TCRs come from a female donor with breast cancer. Some clones in this sample may be carry-over from other donors' samples. Each CDR3 is given with its conserved first and last residue. D genes are given only for firm matches. Some rows mark clone size as missing; the rest say once, few, many or name a class of expanded clone.

NA,TRBD1,TRBJ1-3,TRBV9,CASSVGGQGNTIYF,TGTGCCAGCAGCGTAGGGGGACAGGGAAACACCATATATTTT
many,NA,TRBJ2-5,TRBV6-5,CASSSQRARVETQYF,TGTGCCAGCAGTTCCCAGCGGGCGCGGGTGGAGACCCAGTACTTC
NA,NA,TRBJ2-3,TRBV15,CATSGRGGTDNEQYF,TGTGCCACCAGCGGGAGGGGGGGAACAGACAATGAGCAGTATTTT
NA,TRBD1,TRBJ1-4,TRBV5-4,CASSENRGIGEKLFF,TGTGCCAGCAGCGAGAACAGGGGGATCGGTGAAAAACTGTTTTTT
NA,TRBD1,TRBJ1-6,TRBV4-3,CASSLGPDRASSPLHF,TGCGCCAGCAGCTTGGGGCCGGACAGGGCGAGCTCACCCCTCCACTTT
many,TRBD1,TRBJ2-7,TRBV5-4,CASSRTGRGSYEQYF,TGTGCCAGCAGCCGGACAGGGCGAGGGAGCTACGAGCAGTACTTC
NA,TRBD1,TRBJ1-2,TRBV2,CASNSQDRAYGYTF,TGTGCCAGCAACTCCCAGGACAGGGCGTATGGCTACACCTTC
NA,NA,TRBJ1-3,TRBV5-5,CASSLEVFGNTIYF,TGTGCCAGCAGCTTGGAGGTTTTCGGAAACACCATATATTTT
few,NA,TRBJ1-1,TRBV27,CASSLSGRTEAFF,TGTGCCAGCAGTTTATCGGGCCGCACTGAAGCTTTCTTT
many,TRBD1,TRBJ2-2,TRBV5-5,CASSSITGGRTGELFF,TGTGCCAGCAGCTCCATAACAGGGGGCCGAACCGGGGAGCTGTTTTTT